A single sample gave rise to the 2 T cell receptor beta chains below, sequenced in a study of shared clonotypes between healthy human individuals (dated by TCRdb to 2020 to 2022). Libraries were built with the immunoSEQ multiplex PCR assay. TCRdb re-hosts the immuneACCESS table, in-frame sequences only. Its copies lack some clones; in the studies checked, an unresolved V gene accounts for under half of them, and the cause for the rest is not known. Here the sample has about 2 million clones; 95% occur a single time. 0.1% to 0.15% of the sample goes to the ten largest clones. Sequencing was done on a sample of naive CD4+ T cells sorted from blood. The intended sense of this specimen's cell subset or site label: CD45RA+ positively selected. The receptors come from a man in his late teens or twenties in good health.

V usage is TRBV15 and J usage is TRBJ1-2; D ambiguous. Trimming shortened V by 3 bases and J by 4 bases, and 12 bases separated the two germline ends. Germline V gene data show CDR1 as LNHNV and CDR2 as YYDKDF (reference sequence). This CDR3 comprises 14 residues. CDR3 protein: CATSRGSLGYGYTF. The DNA for the CDR3 is TGTGCCACCAGCAGGGGCTCCCTGGGCTATGGCTACACCTTC.

The chain combines TRBV5-6 with TRBJ1-6, with 7 bases matching TRBD1. CDR1 and CDR2 from the germline V gene are SGHDT and YYEEEE. There are 18 residues in the CDR3. V lost 2 bases and J lost 0; bases outside the gene matches: 8. In DNA form, the CDR3 reads TGTGCCAGCAGCTTACCGAGGACAGGAAGCTCCTATAATTCACCCCTCCACTTT. This translates into CASSLPRTGSSYNSPLHF.